A selection of T cell receptor beta chains follows, all from one sample in a study of cytotoxic CD8 clonotypes in ibrutinib-treated CLL. Sequencing was performed with immunoSEQ multiplex PCR; in TCRdb, only in-frame clones are kept and a portion is missing. Here the sample spans 30,000 to 40,000 clones, approximately 69% being singletons. Sample: PBMCs, taken before ibrutinib treatment. The source is a human donor with chronic lymphocytic leukemia. Both conserved end residues are part of each CDR3. D genes are given only for firm matches. A row's size may be missing; if present it is once, few, many or a size class.

>TRBV27|TRBJ2-7|.|few
TGTGCCAGCAGAATATCAGAAATAGCCTACGAGCAGTACTTC
CASRISEIAYEQYF
>TRBV28|TRBJ1-1|TRBD1|.
TGTGCCAGCAGTTTATCAATAACCCCCGGGACAGTCTTT
CASSLSITPGTVF
>TRBV19|TRBJ2-7|TRBD2|.
TGTGCCAGTAGTTTTAGCGGGACCTACGAGCAGTACTTC
CASSFSGTYEQYF
>TRBV5-1|TRBJ2-2|.|.
TGCGCCAGCGCGACCGACCCGAACACCGGGGAGCTGTTTTTT
CASATDPNTGELFF
>TRBV28|TRBJ2-7|TRBD2|once
TGTGCCAGCACCCCGGGGGGGACGAACGAGCAGTACTTC
CASTPGGTNEQYF
>TRBV2|TRBJ1-5|TRBD1|.
TGTGCCAGCAGTGGTCTGACAGGGAATCAGCCCCAGCATTTT
CASSGLTGNQPQHF
>TRBV10-3|TRBJ2-1|.|.
TGTGCCATCAGTCCTTACAGCTCCTACAATGAGCAGTTCTTC
CAISPYSSYNEQFF
>TRBV5-4|TRBJ1-6|TRBD1|many
TGTGCCAGCAGCTTGGATGACAGGGGGAAGACACCCCTCCACTTT
CASSLDDRGKTPLHF
>TRBV28|TRBJ1-4|.|.
TGTGCCAGCAGTTTTTTGGGGGGAGGAACTAATGAAAAACTGTTTTTT
CASSFLGGGTNEKLFF
>TRBV18|TRBJ1-1|.|.
TGTGCCAGCTCACCTGGGATGAACACTGAAGCTTTCTTT
CASSPGMNTEAFF
>TRBV5-8|TRBJ2-3|.|.
TGTGCCAGCAGCCCGCTGGCAAGCACAGATACGCAGTATTTT
CASSPLASTDTQYF
>TRBV11-2|TRBJ1-3|.|.
TGTGCCAGCAGACGACCGGGACGTATTCCCTCTGGAAACACCATATATTTT
CASRRPGRIPSGNTIYF
>TRBV2|TRBJ2-1|.|few
TGTGCCAGCAGGCGGGAACCCCTATCCTACAATGAGCAGTTCTTC
CASRREPLSYNEQFF
>TRBV10-3|TRBJ2-7|TRBD2|.
TGTGCCATCTGGGGGGGACTAGCGGCCTACGAGCAGTACTTC
CAIWGGLAAYEQYF
>TRBV2|TRBJ1-3|.|.
TGTGCCAGCAGACCAGAGACAGGCCGCTCTGGAAACACCATATATTTT
CASRPETGRSGNTIYF
>TRBV19|TRBJ2-3|TRBD2|.
TGTGCCAGTAGTAACCTAGCGGAAGCGGTAGATACGCAGTATTTT
CASSNLAEAVDTQYF
>TRBV18|TRBJ2-3|.|.
TGTGCCAGCTCACCGGACACTAGCCCCACCCCAGATACGCAGTATTTT
CASSPDTSPTPDTQYF
>TRBV6-5|TRBJ2-6|.|.
TGTGCCAGCAGTTACGGCAGCTCTGGGGCCAACGTCCTGACTTTC
CASSYGSSGANVLTF
>TRBV7-2|TRBJ1-2|.|.
TGTGCCAGCAGCTTAGACCTCATCAAGGGCGCTGACTATGGCTACACCTTC
CASSLDLIKGADYGYTF
>TRBV5-1|TRBJ2-5|TRBD2|.
TGCGCCAGAATAGCGGGGGGCCCCAGTGCCCAGTACTTC
CARIAGGPSAQYF
>TRBV6-1|TRBJ2-2|TRBD1|few
TGTGCCAGCAGTGCCAAGGGGTCGGGACAGGCGAACACCGGGGAGCTGTTTTTT
CASSAKGSGQANTGELFF
>TRBV11-2|TRBJ1-2|.|.
TGTGCCAGCAGCCCGACCGGCAGCAGGGACTATGGCTACACCTTC
CASSPTGSRDYGYTF
>TRBV9|TRBJ2-1|TRBD2|.
TGTGCCAGCAGCGCTCCGGGACTAGCGCAAAATGAGCAGTTCTTC
CASSAPGLAQNEQFF
>TRBV19|TRBJ2-5|.|.
TGTGCCAGTCCCCCCCGGGGGACCCAGTACTTC
CASPPRGTQYF
>TRBV19|TRBJ1-2|TRBD1|.
TGTGCCAGTAGTATCCAAGGGGGCAGGTATGGCTACACCTTC
CASSIQGGRYGYTF
>TRBV5-1|TRBJ2-2|.|.
TGCGCCAGCAGCATTGAAACCGGGGAGCTGTTTTTT
CASSIETGELFF
>TRBV5-1|TRBJ2-3|.|few
TGCGCCAGCAGTTATGACAGTCGGAACACAGATACGCAGTATTTT
CASSYDSRNTDTQYF
>TRBV15|TRBJ2-7|.|.
TGTGCCACCAGCGGCCGAGGGACAAACTACGAGCAGTACTTC
CATSGRGTNYEQYF
>TRBV4-3|TRBJ1-1|.|.
TGCGCCAGCAGCCAGGGCTTTGGGGCAGGAGAAACTGAAGCTTTCTTT
CASSQGFGAGETEAFF
>TRBV4-1|TRBJ1-1|.|.
TGCGCCACCACGTTAGAGGGCGGCACTGAAGCTTTCTTT
CATTLEGGTEAFF
>TRBV2|TRBJ2-3|.|.
TGTGCCAGCAGGGACCTAGCTCCCCATCCGCAGTATTTT
CASRDLAPHPQYF
>TRBV18|TRBJ1-5|.|few
TGTGCCAGCTCACCACTTGGAGGTCCCCACAATCAGCCCCAGCATTTT
CASSPLGGPHNQPQHF
>TRBV2|TRBJ2-3|.|.
TGTGCCAGCAGGGCTACTACAGGAGATACGCAGTATTTT
CASRATTGDTQYF
>TRBV5-1|TRBJ2-5|.|.
TGCGCCAGCAGCTCCGGGACGGCACAAGAGACCCAGTACTTC
CASSSGTAQETQYF
>TRBV4-1|TRBJ2-7|TRBD1|once
TGCGCCAGCAGCCAAGAGGGGATAGACAGGGGGACCTACGAGCAGTACTTC
CASSQEGIDRGTYEQYF
>TRBV19|TRBJ1-5|.|few
TGTGCCAGTAGTAGGAGTTATAGCAATCAGCCCCAGCATTTT
CASSRSYSNQPQHF
>TRBV10-3|TRBJ2-7|.|.
TGTGCCATCAGTGGCGGGTGGGGGTACGAGCAGTACTTC
CAISGGWGYEQYF
>TRBV2|TRBJ1-1|TRBD1|once
TGTGCCAGCATTGACAGGGTTGACACTGAAGCTTTCTTT
CASIDRVDTEAFF
>TRBV6-4|TRBJ2-7|TRBD2|.
TGTGCCAGCAGTGTCCTAGCGGGTTACGAGCAGTACTTC
CASSVLAGYEQYF
>TRBV2|TRBJ2-1|.|.
TGTGCCAGCAGTGAACTCGCGGGGGCTGAGCAGTTCTTC
CASSELAGAEQFF
>TRBV29-1|TRBJ1-1|TRBD1|.
TGCAGCGTTTGGACAGGAGGGGATGAAGCTTTCTTT
CSVWTGGDEAFF
>TRBV6-5|TRBJ2-5|.|.
TGTGCCAGCAGTTCCCAGGGTAAAGAGACCCAGTACTTC
CASSSQGKETQYF
>TRBV25-1|TRBJ2-5|.|.
TGTGCCAGTCGGGAAGGGAGGACCCAGTACTTC
CASREGRTQYF
>TRBV2|TRBJ1-2|.|.
TGTGCCAGCAGCGCGGTGGGGTCTATACCTAACTATGGCTACACCTTC
CASSAVGSIPNYGYTF
>TRBV15|TRBJ1-2|TRBD1|once
TGTGCCACCAGCAGTGGGACAGGGCTCTATGGCTACACCTTC
CATSSGTGLYGYTF